This TCR beta chain was profiled in a study of T cell changes during pregnancy in multiple sclerosis. Data came from immunoSEQ multiplex PCR; TCRdb stores just in-frame clones and leaves some out. The sample consists of tens of thousands of clones, almost 95% of them appearing once. The CDR3 consists of 15 residues. V trimming: 10 bases; J trimming: 7 bases; junction bases outside the gene matches: 13. CDR1 and CDR2 (germline): MNHEY, SVGAGI. The gene calls are TRBV6-5 and TRBJ1-2, with 12 bases fitting TRBD1. This clonotype originated in a female donor with multiple sclerosis, enrolled in a pregnancy study. This specimen was peripheral blood, taken in the first trimester of pregnancy. The CDR3 sequence: CATPGQGALQGGYTF. CDR3 nucleotide sequence: TGTGCCACCCCGGGACAGGGGGCCCTCCAGGGTGGCTACACCTTC.